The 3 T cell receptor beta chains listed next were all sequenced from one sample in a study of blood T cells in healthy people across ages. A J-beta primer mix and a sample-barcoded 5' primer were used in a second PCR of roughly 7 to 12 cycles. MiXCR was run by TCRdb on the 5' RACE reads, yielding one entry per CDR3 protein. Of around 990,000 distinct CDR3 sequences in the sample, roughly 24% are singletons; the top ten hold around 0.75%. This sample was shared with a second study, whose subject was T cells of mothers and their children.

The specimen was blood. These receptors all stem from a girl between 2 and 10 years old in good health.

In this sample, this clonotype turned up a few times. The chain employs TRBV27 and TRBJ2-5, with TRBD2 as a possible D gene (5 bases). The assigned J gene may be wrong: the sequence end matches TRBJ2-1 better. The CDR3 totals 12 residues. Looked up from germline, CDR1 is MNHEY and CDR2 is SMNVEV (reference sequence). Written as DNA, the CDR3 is TGTGCCAGCAGTTTACCCGGGGAGAGGCAGTTCTTC. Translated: CASSLPGERQFF.

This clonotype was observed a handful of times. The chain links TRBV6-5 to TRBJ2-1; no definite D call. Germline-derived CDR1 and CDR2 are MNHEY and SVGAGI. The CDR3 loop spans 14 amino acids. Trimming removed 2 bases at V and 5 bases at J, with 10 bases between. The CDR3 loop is CASSYVGVNNEQFF. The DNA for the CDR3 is TGTGCCAGCAGTTACGTAGGCGTCAACAATGAGCAGTTCTTC.

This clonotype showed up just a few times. The CDR3 loop is CASSLVADFSSYEQYF. CDR3 nucleotides: TGTGCCAGCAGTTTAGTAGCAGACTTCAGCTCCTACGAGCAGTACTTC. This rearrangement joins TRBV27 to TRBJ2-5; D call uncertain. TRBJ2-7 matches the DNA end more closely, so the J call is doubtful. The CDR3 is 16 amino acids. The germline V gene encodes CDR1 MNHEY and CDR2 SMNVEV (reference sequence).